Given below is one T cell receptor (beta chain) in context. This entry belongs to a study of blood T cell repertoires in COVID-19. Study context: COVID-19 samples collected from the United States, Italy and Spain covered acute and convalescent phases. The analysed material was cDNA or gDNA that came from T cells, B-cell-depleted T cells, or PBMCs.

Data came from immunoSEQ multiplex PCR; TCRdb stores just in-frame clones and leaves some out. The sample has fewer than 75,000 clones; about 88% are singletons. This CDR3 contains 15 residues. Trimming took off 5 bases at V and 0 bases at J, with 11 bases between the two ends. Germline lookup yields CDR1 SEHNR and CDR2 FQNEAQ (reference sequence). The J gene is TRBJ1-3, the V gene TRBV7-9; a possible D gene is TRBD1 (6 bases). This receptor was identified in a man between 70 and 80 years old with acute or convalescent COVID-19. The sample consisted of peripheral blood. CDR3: CASSRWDNSGNTIYF. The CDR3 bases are TGTGCCAGCAGCCGCTGGGACAACTCTGGAAACACCATATATTTT. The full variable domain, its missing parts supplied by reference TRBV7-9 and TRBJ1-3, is DTGVSQNPRHKITKRGQNVTFRCDPISEHNRLYWYRQTLGQGPEFLTYFQNEAQLEKSRLLSDRFSAERPKGSFSTLEIQRTEQGDSAMYLCASSRWDNSGNTIYFGEGSWLTVV.